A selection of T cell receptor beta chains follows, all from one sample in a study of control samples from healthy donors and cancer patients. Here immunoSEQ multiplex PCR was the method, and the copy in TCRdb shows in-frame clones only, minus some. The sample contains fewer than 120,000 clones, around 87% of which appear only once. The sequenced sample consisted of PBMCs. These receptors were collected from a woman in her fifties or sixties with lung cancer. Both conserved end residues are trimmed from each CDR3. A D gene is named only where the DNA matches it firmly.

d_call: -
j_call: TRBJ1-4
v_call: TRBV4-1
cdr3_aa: ASSQEAVNEKLF

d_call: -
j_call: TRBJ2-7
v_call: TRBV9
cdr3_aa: ASSPHRGRDTSYEQY

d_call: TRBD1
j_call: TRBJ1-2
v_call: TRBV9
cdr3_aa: ASSPGGGYGYT

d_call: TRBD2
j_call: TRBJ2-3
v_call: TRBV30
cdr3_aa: AWSRGATSGFTDTQY

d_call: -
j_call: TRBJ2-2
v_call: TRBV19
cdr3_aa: ASSMRGEELF

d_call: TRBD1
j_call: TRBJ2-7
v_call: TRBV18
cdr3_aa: ATGAQGVEEQY

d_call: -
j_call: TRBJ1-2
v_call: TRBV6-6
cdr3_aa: ASSPQGNGYT

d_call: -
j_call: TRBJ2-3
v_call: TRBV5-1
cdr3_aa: ASSLSPSADTQY

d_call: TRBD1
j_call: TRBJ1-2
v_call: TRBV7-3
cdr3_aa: ASSPGGGAIGGYT

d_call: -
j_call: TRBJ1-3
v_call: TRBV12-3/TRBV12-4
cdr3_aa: ASSLSGNTIY

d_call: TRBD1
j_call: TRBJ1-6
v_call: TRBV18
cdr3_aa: ASSPTGAGHSPLH

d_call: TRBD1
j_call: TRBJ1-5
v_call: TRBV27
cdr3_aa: ASSPTAATGVINQPQH

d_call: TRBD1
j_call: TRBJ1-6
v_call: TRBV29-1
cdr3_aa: SVGDSSPLH

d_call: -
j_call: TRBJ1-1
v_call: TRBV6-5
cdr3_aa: ASSYSEGAGNTEAF

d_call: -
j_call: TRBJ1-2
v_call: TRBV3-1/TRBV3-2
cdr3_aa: ASSQRRDKVVGYT

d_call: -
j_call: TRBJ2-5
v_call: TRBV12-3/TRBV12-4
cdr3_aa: ASSLDRGETQY

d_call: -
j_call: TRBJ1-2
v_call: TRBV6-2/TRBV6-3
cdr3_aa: ASSSQGMGYT

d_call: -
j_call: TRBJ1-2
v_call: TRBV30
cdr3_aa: AWSVASGGGYT

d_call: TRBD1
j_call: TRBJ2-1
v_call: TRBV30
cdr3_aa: AWTDRGYNEQF

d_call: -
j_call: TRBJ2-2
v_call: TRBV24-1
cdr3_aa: ATSSGGLAGELF

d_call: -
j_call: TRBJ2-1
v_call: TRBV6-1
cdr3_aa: ASSEEYTLPYNEQF

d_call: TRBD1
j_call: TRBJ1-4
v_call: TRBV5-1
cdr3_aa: ASGTALNEKLF

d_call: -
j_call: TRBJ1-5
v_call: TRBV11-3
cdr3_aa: ASSLNSRGPQH

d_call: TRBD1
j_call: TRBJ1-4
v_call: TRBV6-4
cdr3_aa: AIPPRQGGKLF

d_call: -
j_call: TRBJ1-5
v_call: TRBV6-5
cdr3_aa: ASSSNGVQPQH

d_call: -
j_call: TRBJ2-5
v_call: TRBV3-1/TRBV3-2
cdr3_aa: ASSQEAEETQY

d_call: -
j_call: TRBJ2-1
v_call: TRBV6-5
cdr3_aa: ASRPSSSYNEQF